The 5 T cell receptor beta chains listed next were all sequenced from one sample in a study of metastatic and nonmetastatic thyroid tumors. TCRdb redid the clone calls on the PCR reads using MiXCR. This repertoire shows about 11,000 clones, around 41% found once; its top ten account for less than 20%. All patients were untreated before thyroid surgery. Sequencing input: tumor tissue. These receptors were collected from a female donor with papillary thyroid cancer or a benign thyroid nodule (not recorded which). Some clones in this sample may be carry-over from other donors' samples.

V and J are TRBV4-1 and TRBJ1-4, with no clear D. This CDR3 is 14 amino acids long. CDR1 MGHRA and CDR2 YSYEKL come from the germline V gene. V lost 0 bases and J lost 6, with 8 bases in between. The CDR3 reads CASSQEHTDEKLFF. CDR3 nucleotide sequence: TGCGCCAGCAGCCAAGAGCACACAGATGAAAAACTGTTTTTT.

This clone turned up a few times. The rearrangement links TRBV28 to TRBJ1-1, with D unclear. V was shortened by 3 bases and J by 3 bases, with 2 bases between the two germline ends. CDR3 size: 11 residues. Germline values: CDR1 MDHEN, CDR2 SYDVKM. DNA for the CDR3: TGTGCCAGCAGTTTCTACACTGAAGCTTTCTTT. Protein sequence: CASSFYTEAFF.

As to this clone: Mismatch with germline at one junction end may stem from a read error. The J gene is TRBJ2-5, the V gene TRBV6-2 or TRBV6-3; no clear D gene. Germline V gene data show CDR1 as MNHEY and CDR2 as SVGEGT. The CDR3 spans 12 residues. The CDR3 here is CASSYSQETQYF. Here the CDR3 DNA reads TGTGCTAGCAGTTACTCCCAAGAGACCCAGTACTTC.

V is TRBV14 and J is TRBJ1-2, with D perhaps TRBD1 (5 bases). The V end was cut by 3 bases, the J end by 0 bases, with 11 bases between. The CDR3 contains 15 residues. Germline V lookup: CDR1 SGHDN, CDR2 FVKESK. The CDR3 region is CASSHGGPTNYGYTF. For the CDR3, the DNA is TGTGCCAGCAGCCATGGGGGACCGACTAACTATGGCTACACCTTC.

This clone has more than one count but fewer than ten. The chain is built from TRBV6-2 or TRBV6-3 and TRBJ2-2, with 14 nucleotides matching TRBD2. This CDR3 has 18 amino acids. Germline-derived CDR1 and CDR2 are MNHEY and SVGEGT. The V gene end was trimmed by 6 bases and the J gene end by 2 bases; junction bases not matched to a gene: 8. CDR3 DNA sequence: TGTGCCAGCAGGAGACCGGGACTAGCGGGGGAAAACACCGGGGAGCTGTTTTTT. Translation gives CASRRPGLAGENTGELFF.